Below are 27 T cell receptor beta chains sequenced from a single sample in a study of blood T cell repertoires in COVID-19. The protocol was immunoSEQ multiplex PCR, while the TCRdb copy is restricted to in-frame clones and leaves out a portion. The profile covers approximately 110,000 clones, with around 88% appearing a single time and around 0.81% taken by the ten largest. The sample taken for sequencing was peripheral blood. Source of these receptors: a woman aged 45-65 years with active or convalescent COVID-19.

The V call is TRBV6-1, the J call TRBJ1-3; D is unresolved. The CDR3 extends over 15 amino acids. The V gene lost 3 bases and the J gene lost 0 bases, with 9 bases spanning the gap. The germline V gene encodes CDR1 MNHNS and CDR2 SASEGT. DNA for the CDR3: TGTGCCAGCAGTGATTCCTCCCGCTCTGGAAACACCATATATTTT. Translation gives CASSDSSRSGNTIYF.

The chain uses TRBV28 and TRBJ2-7; 8 bases fit TRBD2. Looked up from germline, CDR1 is MDHEN and CDR2 is SYDVKM. Trimming removed 6 bases from V and 2 bases from J; junction bases left unmatched: 3. The CDR3 sequence is 13 residues long. In nucleotides, the CDR3 is TGTGCCAGCAGGATGGGACTAGCCTACGAGCAGTACTTC. Translation: CASRMGLAYEQYF.

The gene calls are TRBV18 and TRBJ2-7; D may be TRBD2 (6 bases). The CDR3 is 13 amino acids. Germline values: CDR1 KGHSH, CDR2 LQKENI. V shed 3 bases and J shed 4 bases, with 10 bases lying between them. As DNA, the CDR3 is TGTGCCAGCTCACCCGGGGAGGAATACGAGCAGTACTTC. It is translated as CASSPGEEYEQYF.

The V gene is TRBV5-1, the J gene TRBJ2-1; D gene ambiguous. The V end was cut by 2 bases, the J end by 0 bases, with 12 bases between. CDR3 length equals 16 residues. Looked up from germline, CDR1 is SGHRS and CDR2 is YFSETQ. The CDR3 DNA reads TGCGCCAGCAGCTTAAACGCCGATAGCTCCTACAATGAGCAGTTCTTC. This encodes CASSLNADSSYNEQFF. Looking up the rest from reference TRBV5-1 and TRBJ2-1 gives the full variable domain: KAGVTQTPRYLIKTRGQQVTLSCSPISGHRSVSWYQQTPGQGLQFLFEYFSETQRNKGNFPGRFSGRQFSNSRSEMNVSTLELGDSALYLCASSLNADSSYNEQFFGPGTRLTVL.

The V gene is TRBV6-5, the J gene TRBJ2-2; a weak D match, TRBD2 (5 bases). The V and J ends lost 7 bases and 0 bases respectively, with 12 bases between them. Germline values: CDR1 MNHEY, CDR2 SVGAGI. The CDR3 length is 15 residues. The CDR3 DNA follows: TGTGCCAGCAAGAGGGCACGGTCGAACACCGGGGAGCTGTTTTTT. Protein: CASKRARSNTGELFF.

This chain links TRBV28 with TRBJ1-1; TRBD1 agrees at 10 bases. V shed 5 bases and J 1 base; nucleotides not matched to a gene: 13. The CDR3 runs 18 residues. Looked up from germline, CDR1 is MDHEN and CDR2 is SYDVKM. DNA of the CDR3: TGTGCCAGCAGTCCTACGGGACAGGGGTTGATGGGGAACACTGAAGCTTTCTTT. Its translation: CASSPTGQGLMGNTEAFF. The variable domain in full, with the rest retrieved from reference TRBV28 and TRBJ1-1, is DVKVTQSSRYLVKRTGEKVFLECVQDMDHENMFWYRQDPGLGLRLIYFSYDVKMKEKGDIPEGYSVSREKKERFSLILESASTNQTSMYLCASSPTGQGLMGNTEAFFGQGTRLTVV.

The rearrangement uses TRBV19 and TRBJ1-2, with 9 bases aligning to TRBD1. The ends lost 4 bases at V and 4 bases at J; junction bases unmatched: 1. CDR1 LNHDA and CDR2 SQIVND come from the germline V gene (reference sequence). The CDR3 covers 13 residues. The CDR3 region is CASSTDRGYGYTF. The CDR3 DNA is TGTGCCAGTAGTACGGACAGGGGCTATGGCTACACCTTC.

The chain employs TRBV27 and TRBJ2-1, with 12 bases lining up with TRBD2. The germline gives CDR1 MNHEY, CDR2 SMNVEV (reference sequence). The CDR3 covers 16 residues. Losses at the gene ends were 6 bases for V and 9 bases for J; bases not matched to a gene: 12. The CDR3: CASSLRTSGARGEQFF. The CDR3 DNA reads as TGTGCCAGCAGCTTAAGGACTAGCGGGGCTAGGGGTGAGCAGTTCTTC.

The chain uses TRBV21-1 and TRBJ2-7; the table assigns TRBD2, which was not confirmed against the DNA. TRBV21-1 is a pseudogene. The CDR3 runs 16 residues. The CDR3 loop is CASSNYVRGGGYEQYF. The DNA of the CDR3 is TGTGCCAGCAGCAACTACGTGCGGGGGGGTGGCTACGAGCAGTACTTC.

This chain uses TRBV14 with TRBJ2-7; the D gene is possibly TRBD2 (5 bases). Germline CDR1 reads SGHDN; CDR2 reads FVKESK. V gave up 4 bases and J gave up 5 bases, with 12 bases separating them. This CDR3 comprises 13 residues. CDR3 residues: CASSPLAGDEQYF. The CDR3 bases are TGTGCCAGCAGCCCCCTGGCCGGGGACGAGCAGTACTTC.

V is TRBV2 and J is TRBJ2-1, with a tentative D call TRBD2 (5 bases). The germline V and J ends were trimmed by 11 bases and 7 bases, with 18 bases remaining between them. Germline V gene lookup returns CDR1 SNHLY and CDR2 FYNNEI. The CDR3 totals 13 residues. CDR3 sequence (DNA): TGTGCCGCGGCGGCAGGAGGAGTAAATGAGCAGTTCTTC. Its protein is CAAAAGGVNEQFF.

The rearrangement joins TRBV5-4 to TRBJ1-4; 10 bases match TRBD1. Germline V CDR1 and CDR2: SGHNT, YYREEE (reference sequence). The CDR3 runs to 12 residues. The V and J ends lost 9 bases and 8 bases, in that order; junction bases with no gene match: 4. For the CDR3, the DNA is TGTGCCACGGGACAGGGGAGCGAAAAACTGTTTTTT. Amino acids: CATGQGSEKLFF.

The chain carries TRBV6-1 and TRBJ2-7; perhaps TRBD1 as D (5 bases). CDR3 length equals 17 residues. V gave up 2 bases and J gave up 2 bases, with 19 bases separating them. CDR1 and CDR2 from the germline V gene are MNHNS and SASEGT. CDR3 coding DNA: TGTGCCAGCAGTGAATTTGGCCAGGGTTTTTCACCCTACGAGCAGTACTTC. Encoded protein: CASSEFGQGFSPYEQYF.

The chain carries TRBV3-1 (or the pseudogene TRBV3-2) and TRBJ2-7; 16 nucleotides agree with TRBD2. Germline V lookup: CDR1 LGHDT, CDR2 YNNKEL (reference sequence). The CDR3 length is 17 residues. Trimming removed 3 bases from V and 9 bases from J; junction bases left unmatched: 11. DNA for the CDR3: TGTGCCAGCAGCCATGGGACTAGCGGGAGGGTTTCCTCTGGGCAGTACTTC. Residues: CASSHGTSGRVSSGQYF.

V is TRBV30 and J is TRBJ1-2, with 8 bases identical to TRBD1. In germline, CDR1 is GTSNPN, CDR2 SVGIG (reference sequence). The CDR3 length is 13 residues. The V and J ends lost 5 bases and 4 bases, in that order; junction bases with no gene match: 6. The CDR3 reads CAWPGQGPYGYTF. CDR3 DNA: TGTGCCTGGCCTGGACAGGGTCCCTATGGCTACACCTTC.

V gene TRBV11-2 combines with J gene TRBJ2-1; perhaps TRBD2 as D (5 bases). Trimming took 3 bases from V and 1 from J, leaving 10 bases between them. Germline V gives CDR1 SGHAT, CDR2 FQNNGV. CDR3 length equals 15 residues. The CDR3 coding sequence is TGTGCCAGCAGCTTTGAGGGTTGGTCCTACAATGAGCAGTTCTTC. Translating gives CASSFEGWSYNEQFF. The variable domain in full, completed from reference TRBV11-2 and TRBJ2-1, reads EAGVAQSPRYKIIEKRQSVAFWCNPISGHATLYWYQQILGQGPKLLIQFQNNGVVDDSQLPKDRFSAERLKGVDSTLKIQPAKLEDSAVYLCASSFEGWSYNEQFFGPGTRLTVL.

The genes are TRBV27 and TRBJ2-7; no definite D call. Per germline, CDR1 MNHEY and CDR2 SMNVEV (reference sequence). The length of the CDR3 is 13 residues. Trimming stripped 6 bases from V and 0 bases from J, with 9 bases between. The CDR3 here is CASSPRSSYEQYF. Here the CDR3 DNA reads TGTGCCAGCAGCCCGCGGAGCTCCTACGAGCAGTACTTC.

The CDR3 region is CASRQGLAGKLSGELFF. CDR3 sequence (DNA): TGTGCCAGTAGGCAGGGACTAGCGGGAAAATTGTCCGGGGAGCTGTTTTTT. The V gene is TRBV19, the J gene TRBJ2-2; 13 positions match TRBD2. Germline CDR1 and CDR2: LNHDA and SQIVND (reference sequence). This CDR3 contains 17 residues. V dropped 6 bases and J dropped 6; count of bases not matched to a gene: 10.

The chain uses TRBV6-6 and TRBJ2-7; 8 positions match TRBD1. CDR1 and CDR2 (germline): MNHNY, SVGAGI (reference sequence). CDR3 length equals 16 residues. The J segment lost 3 bases and the V segment lost 2 bases, leaving 9 bases of the junction unmatched. In DNA form, the CDR3 reads TGTGCCAGCAGTTACGATCGGACAGGGCTGAGCTACGAGCAGTACTTC. Its protein product is CASSYDRTGLSYEQYF.

The chain is built from TRBV5-1 and TRBJ2-7; perhaps TRBD2 as D (6 bases). The germline V gene has CDR1 SGHRS and CDR2 YFSETQ. Trimming cost V 3 bases and J 2 bases, with 21 bases left between them. This CDR3 comprises 17 residues. The CDR3 DNA is TGCGCCAGCAGCTCTCGTACCGGGACTCCGTTTACCTACGAGCAGTACTTC. Amino acids: CASSSRTGTPFTYEQYF.

V and J are TRBV7-8 and TRBJ2-1; TRBD2 agrees at 8 bases. The CDR3 loop spans 15 amino acids. V lost 1 base to trimming and J lost 9 bases; unmatched junction nucleotides: 8. CDR1 and CDR2 from the germline V gene are SGHVS and FQNEAQ. CDR3 sequence reads: CASSLVSTSDSEQFF. The CDR3 region has the DNA TGTGCCAGCAGCTTAGTATCGACTAGCGACTCTGAGCAGTTCTTC.

The J gene is TRBJ1-5, the V gene TRBV19; perhaps TRBD1 as D (6 bases). Between the trimmed V and J ends, which lost 3 bases and 2 bases, there was a span of 14 bases. The CDR3 covers 16 residues. Germline V CDR1 and CDR2: LNHDA, SQIVND (reference sequence). The CDR3 sequence is CASSIVGASGNQPQHF. The CDR3 DNA follows: TGTGCCAGTAGTATTGTGGGGGCCTCGGGCAATCAGCCCCAGCATTTT.

The chain is built from TRBV7-8 and TRBJ1-2; tentative D call: TRBD1 (6 bases). Germline assignment: CDR1 SGHVS and CDR2 FQNEAQ. The V end was cut by 5 bases, the J end by 3 bases, with 19 bases between. The CDR3 covers 16 residues. Here the CDR3 DNA reads TGTGCCAGCAGCCGAGACGTACAGGGAAAGGACTATGGCTACACCTTC. It translates to CASSRDVQGKDYGYTF.

This chain links TRBV6-2 or TRBV6-3 with TRBJ1-2, with a weak D call TRBD1 (5 bases). This CDR3 is 15 amino acids long. Germline-derived CDR1 and CDR2 are MNHEY and SVGEGT. Trimming cost V 5 bases and J 2 bases, with 15 bases left between them. The CDR3 here is CASSRYGRVNYGYTF. For the CDR3, the DNA is TGTGCCAGCAGTCGGTACGGCAGGGTAAACTATGGCTACACCTTC.

The J gene is TRBJ1-4, the V gene TRBV7-9, with a tentative D call TRBD1 (5 bases). The CDR3 runs 16 residues. Trimming took 1 base from V and 5 from J, leaving 14 bases between them. The germline V gene encodes CDR1 SEHNR and CDR2 FQNEAQ (reference sequence). The CDR3 sequence is CASSLEVTGPNEKLFF. The CDR3, as DNA: TGTGCCAGCAGCTTAGAGGTAACAGGACCAAATGAAAAACTGTTTTTT. Together with reference TRBV7-9 and TRBJ1-4, the CDR3 gives the full variable domain: DTGVSQNPRHKITKRGQNVTFRCDPISEHNRLYWYRQTLGQGPEFLTYFQNEAQLEKSRLLSDRFSAERPKGSFSTLEIQRTEQGDSAMYLCASSLEVTGPNEKLFFGSGTQLSVL.

The DNA for the CDR3 is TGCGCCAGCAGCTTGGCGCCAGGGGGACTCGAGACAGATACGCAGTATTTT. Its protein product is CASSLAPGGLETDTQYF. The chain employs TRBV5-1 and TRBJ2-3; a possible D gene is TRBD1 (7 bases). Germline V CDR1 and CDR2: SGHRS, YFSETQ. V shed 0 bases and J shed 3 bases, with 17 bases lying between them. CDR3 length: 17 residues. The full variable domain, rest sourced from reference TRBV5-1 and TRBJ2-3, is KAGVTQTPRYLIKTRGQQVTLSCSPISGHRSVSWYQQTPGQGLQFLFEYFSETQRNKGNFPGRFSGRQFSNSRSEMNVSTLELGDSALYLCASSLAPGGLETDTQYFGPGTRLTVL.

The J gene is TRBJ2-3, the V gene TRBV11-2, with 13 bases matching TRBD2. Trimming at V came to 7 bases and at J to 6 bases, leaving 7 bases not matched to a gene. CDR1 is SGHAT, CDR2 FQNNGV, per germline. The CDR3 runs to 15 residues. In nucleotides, the CDR3 is TGTGCCAGCACGACTAGCGGGAGGTCCTTGGATACGCAGTATTTT. It codes for CASTTSGRSLDTQYF.